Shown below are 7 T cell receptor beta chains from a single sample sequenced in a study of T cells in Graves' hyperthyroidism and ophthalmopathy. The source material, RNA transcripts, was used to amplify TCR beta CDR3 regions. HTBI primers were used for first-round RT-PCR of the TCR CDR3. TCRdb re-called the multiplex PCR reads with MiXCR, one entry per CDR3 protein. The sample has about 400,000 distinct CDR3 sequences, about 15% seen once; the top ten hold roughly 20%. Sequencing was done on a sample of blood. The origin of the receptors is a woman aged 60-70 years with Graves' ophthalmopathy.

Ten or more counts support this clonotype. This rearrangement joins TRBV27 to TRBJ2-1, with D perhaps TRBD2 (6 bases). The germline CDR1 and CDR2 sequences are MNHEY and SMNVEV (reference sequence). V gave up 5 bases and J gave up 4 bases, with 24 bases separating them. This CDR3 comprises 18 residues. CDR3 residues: CASSIHSGTSPVYNEQFF. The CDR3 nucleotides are TGTGCCAGCAGTATACATAGCGGAACATCCCCTGTGTACAATGAGCAGTTCTTC.

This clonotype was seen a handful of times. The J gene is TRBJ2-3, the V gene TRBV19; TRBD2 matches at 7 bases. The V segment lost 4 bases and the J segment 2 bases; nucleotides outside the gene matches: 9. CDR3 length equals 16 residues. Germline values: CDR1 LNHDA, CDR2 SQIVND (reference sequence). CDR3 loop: CASSKGGHPTTDTQYF. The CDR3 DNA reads TGTGCCAGTAGTAAGGGAGGGCATCCCACCACAGATACGCAGTATTTT.

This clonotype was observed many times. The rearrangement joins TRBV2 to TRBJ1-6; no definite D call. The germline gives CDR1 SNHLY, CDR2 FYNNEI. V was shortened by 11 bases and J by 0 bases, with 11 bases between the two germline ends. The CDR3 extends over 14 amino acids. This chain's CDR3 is CACQQSSYNSPLHF. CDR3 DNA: TGTGCCTGCCAACAGAGCTCCTATAATTCACCCCTCCACTTT.

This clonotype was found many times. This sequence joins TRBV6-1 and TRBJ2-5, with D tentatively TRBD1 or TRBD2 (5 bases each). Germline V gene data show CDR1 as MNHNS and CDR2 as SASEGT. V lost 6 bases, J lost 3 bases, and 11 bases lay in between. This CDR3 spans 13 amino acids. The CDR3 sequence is CASSGGTKETQYF. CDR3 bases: TGTGCCAGCAGCGGTGGGACCAAAGAGACCCAGTACTTC.

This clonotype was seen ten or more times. In nucleotides, the CDR3 is TGTGCTAGTGGTTCGTCGAGACTAGCGGGAGGCAATGAGCAGTTCTTC. Translation: CASGSSRLAGGNEQFF. This chain connects TRBV12-5 to TRBJ2-1; 13 bases map to TRBD2. V lost 4 bases to trimming and J lost 6 bases; unmatched junction nucleotides: 6. This CDR3 comprises 16 residues. In germline, CDR1 is LGHNT, CDR2 FRNRAP. The full variable domain, completed using reference TRBV12-5 and TRBJ2-1, is DARVTQTPRHKVTEMGQEVTMRCQPILGHNTVFWYRQTMMQGLELLAYFRNRAPLDDSGMPKDRFSAEMPDATLATLKIQPSEPRDSAVYFCASGSSRLAGGNEQFFGPGTRLTVL.

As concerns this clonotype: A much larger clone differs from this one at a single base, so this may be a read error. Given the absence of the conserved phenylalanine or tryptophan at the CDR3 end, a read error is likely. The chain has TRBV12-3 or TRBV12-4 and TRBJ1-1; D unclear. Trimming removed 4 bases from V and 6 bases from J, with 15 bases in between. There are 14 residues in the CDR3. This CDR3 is CASSSLSGSAEAFL. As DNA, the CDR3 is TGTGCCAGCAGTTCCTTGTCGGGGTCGGCTGAAGCTTTCCTT.

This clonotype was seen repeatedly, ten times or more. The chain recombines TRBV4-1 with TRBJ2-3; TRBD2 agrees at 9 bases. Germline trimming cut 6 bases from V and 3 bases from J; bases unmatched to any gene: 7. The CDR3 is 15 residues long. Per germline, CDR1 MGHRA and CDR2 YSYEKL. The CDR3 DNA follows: TGCGCCAGCAGACCCGGGACTAGCTTTACAGATACGCAGTATTTT. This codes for CASRPGTSFTDTQYF.